Listed here are 11 T cell receptor beta chains from one sample, sequenced in a study of technical replicates of blood from several donors (TCRdb year 2017). The library was prepared using the immunoSEQ multiplex PCR assay. The table comes from immuneACCESS by way of TCRdb, which keeps in-frame sequences with V and J called. Part of the clones is missing from these tables; in studies checked, under half for an unresolved V gene and the rest for unknown reasons. The table for this sample lists 60,000 to 85,000 clones; 91% of them were counted only once. About 0.39% of the sample is in the top ten clones. The material sequenced was T cells isolated from PBMCs. These receptors originate from a human donor in good health.

CDR3 DNA: TGTGCCAGCAGCTTGGCAAGGGGCACCTACGAGCAGTACTTC. Translated: CASSLARGTYEQYF. The J gene is TRBJ2-7, the V gene TRBV11-3; TRBD1 is a possible D gene (5 bases). This CDR3 spans 14 amino acids. Germline V CDR1 and CDR2: SGHNT, YENEEA. The V gene lost 3 bases and the J gene lost 2 bases, with 11 bases spanning the gap.

The rearrangement links TRBV2 to TRBJ2-5, with D possibly matching TRBD2 (6 bases). Germline V lookup: CDR1 SNHLY, CDR2 FYNNEI. V lost 7 bases and J 5 bases, leaving 11 bases between the germline ends. This CDR3 has 12 residues. The DNA for the CDR3 is TGTGCCAGCATGGGGGGAACGGAGACCCAGTACTTC. Translating it yields CASMGGTETQYF.

This clone appeared once. The genes are TRBV9 and TRBJ2-7, with D tentatively TRBD2 (6 bases). The V and J ends lost 0 bases and 2 bases respectively, with 12 bases between them. CDR1 is SGDLS, CDR2 YYNGEE, per germline. The CDR3 consists of 15 residues. This chain's CDR3 is CASSVGFGTAYEQYF. The CDR3 DNA sequence: TGTGCCAGCAGCGTAGGGTTCGGGACTGCCTACGAGCAGTACTTC.

The chain links TRBV10-3 to TRBJ2-2, with TRBD2 matching over 8 bases. This CDR3 has 14 amino acids. The germline CDR1 and CDR2 sequences are ENHRY and SYGVKD. The V and J ends lost 6 bases and 5 bases, in that order; junction bases with no gene match: 5. The CDR3 loop reads CAISGTSGTGELFF. CDR3 DNA: TGTGCCATCAGCGGGACTAGTGGGACCGGGGAGCTGTTTTTT.

The V call is TRBV6-5, the J call TRBJ2-3; possibly TRBD1 for D (5 bases). This CDR3 region has 16 residues. The germline gives CDR1 MNHEY, CDR2 SVGAGI. Trimming took 7 bases from V and 6 from J, leaving 23 bases between them. The DNA of the CDR3 is TGTGCCAGCACCTACTCAATTGGGGCCGTGGCGGATACGCAGTATTTT. Its protein is CASTYSIGAVADTQYF.

The rearrangement uses TRBV5-1 and TRBJ1-5; TRBD1 is a possible D gene (5 bases). CDR3 length: 15 residues. Germline CDR1 reads SGHRS; CDR2 reads YFSETQ. Trimming pared 0 bases from V and 6 bases from J, leaving 13 bases between. For the CDR3, the DNA is TGCGCCAGCAGCTTGGCAGGGCTGGTAAGTCAGCCCCAGCATTTT. Translation: CASSLAGLVSQPQHF.

The rearrangement joins TRBV18 to TRBJ1-4; D possibly corresponds to TRBD1 (5 bases). V lost 3 bases and J lost 5, with 10 bases in between. The CDR3 sequence is 14 residues long. Germline V gene data show CDR1 as KGHSH and CDR2 as LQKENI. The CDR3 sequence: CASSPGRTNEKLFF. The DNA for the CDR3 is TGTGCCAGCTCACCCGGACGGACAAATGAAAAACTGTTTTTT.

This clone has only a few counts. The chain is built from TRBV7-3 and TRBJ1-1, with 7 bases lining up with TRBD1. Per the germline V gene, CDR1 is SGHTA and CDR2 is FQGTGA. J lost 5 bases, V lost 5 bases, and 11 bases had no gene match. The CDR3 spans 15 residues. In DNA, the CDR3 is TGTGCCAGCAGCCAAGGGGGCGAGGGAAGGACTGAAGCTTTCTTT. Translated, it gives CASSQGGEGRTEAFF.

The chain joins TRBV4-3 to TRBJ2-2; 7 bases map to TRBD1. CDR3 size: 14 residues. Germline V gene sequence: CDR1 LGHNA, CDR2 YSLEER. With V trimmed by 7 bases and J by 7 bases, 9 bases remained unmatched. CDR3 sequence (DNA): TGCGCCAGCAAATTCGGGACAGTGCGCGGGGAGCTGTTTTTT. Translation gives CASKFGTVRGELFF.

This chain links TRBV9 with TRBJ1-1; TRBD1 might be the D (5 bases). Trimming cost V 3 bases and J 2 bases, with 14 bases left between them. In germline, CDR1 is SGDLS, CDR2 YYNGEE. CDR3 length: 15 amino acids. CDR3 sequence reads: CASSAYRSANTEAFF. In nucleotides, the CDR3 is TGTGCCAGCAGCGCGTACAGGAGCGCCAACACTGAAGCTTTCTTT.

This clone was detected a few times. The chain couples TRBV9 to TRBJ2-2, with a tentative D call TRBD1 (6 bases). V was shortened by 3 bases and J by 5 bases, with 11 bases between the two germline ends. CDR1 is SGDLS, CDR2 YYNGEE, per germline. The CDR3 is made up of 14 amino acids. The DNA of the CDR3 is TGTGCCAGCAGCGCGTACAGGGTAACCGGGGAGCTGTTTTTT. It codes for CASSAYRVTGELFF.